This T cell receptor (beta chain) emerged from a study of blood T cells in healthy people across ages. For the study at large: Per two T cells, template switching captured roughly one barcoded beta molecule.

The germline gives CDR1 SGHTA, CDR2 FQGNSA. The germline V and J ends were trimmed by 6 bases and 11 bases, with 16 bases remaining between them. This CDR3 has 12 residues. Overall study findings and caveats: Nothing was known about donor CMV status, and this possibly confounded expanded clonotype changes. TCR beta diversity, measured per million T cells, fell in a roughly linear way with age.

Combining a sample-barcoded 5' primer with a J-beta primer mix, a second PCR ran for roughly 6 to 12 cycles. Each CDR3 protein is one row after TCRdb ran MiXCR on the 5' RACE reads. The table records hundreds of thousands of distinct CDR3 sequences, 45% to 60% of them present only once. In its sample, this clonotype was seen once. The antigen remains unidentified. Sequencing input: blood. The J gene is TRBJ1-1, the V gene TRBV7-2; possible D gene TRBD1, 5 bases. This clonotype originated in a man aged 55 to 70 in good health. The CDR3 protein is CASRALGDRAFF. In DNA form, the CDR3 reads TGTGCCAGCAGAGCTCTAGGGGATAGGGCTTTCTTT. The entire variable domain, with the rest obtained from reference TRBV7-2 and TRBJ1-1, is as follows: GAGVSQSPSNKVTEKGKDVELRCDPISGHTALYWYRQSLGQGLEFLIYFQGNSAPDKSGLPSDRFSAERTGGSVSTLTIQRTQQEDSAVYLCASRALGDRAFFGQGTRLTVV.